Sequencing of this T cell receptor (beta chain) was carried out in a study of long-term antiretroviral therapy in people with HIV (dated by TCRdb to the early 2020s). With regard to the full study: Collection of the earliest samples took place about a decade ahead of the 2015 WHO recommendation for immediate ART, at a time when ART was typically delayed until CD4 counts fell. Among the 30 to 35 participants with HIV, eleven to twelve were female. No cross-contamination during QIAcube processing was shown when test extractions of a monoclonal T-cell line were performed alongside fewer than 40 polyclonal samples. A total of approximately 200 cryopreserved PBMC samples came from around 30 adults with confirmed HIV infection and were collected serially over a mean of roughly six years (range 1-12). This retrospective serial study examined whether starting ART and sustained HIV suppression were associated with changes in the composition and diversity of the TRB repertoire in peripheral blood.

Inclusion was restricted to participants for whom at least one PBMC sample before ART initiation and at least two post-ART samples were available. Treatment was received in the United States of America by all participants with HIV. Before DNA extraction, cryopreserved samples containing roughly 1-11 million PBMC were thawed and washed. At the time of the earliest PBMC sample for each participant with HIV, ages ranged from roughly 23 to 55 years. PBMC samples were contributed by each participant from 1-4 timepoints before ART initiation and 2-8 timepoints after ART initiation, with a median of 7 samples. Serial HIV viral load, CD4+ T-cell count, ART history and demographic data were obtained for every participant. Using a Qiagen kit on a QIAcube, genomic DNA was extracted from unsorted PBMC, with samples processed in batches of 12. The immunoSEQ hsTCRB v3.0 assay was used at survey level resolution to sequence the TRB variable region. A depth of 40,000-50,000 T-cell genomes per sample was targeted for TRB sequencing. An Illumina MiSeq with a v3 150-cycle kit was used to sequence the pooled TRB libraries. The paper's processing steps were these. Repertoire analysis was run in R within a reproducible Nextflow workflow that covered QC, data transformation and analysis. LymphoSeq2, an R package for exploring AIRR-Seq data, was used to implement the custom analyses. A few samples that produced fewer than 5000 total TRB sequences were removed, so 150 to 200 HIV repertoires were analyzed. Among the roughly 200 retained HIV repertoires, 55 to 60 were collected before ART initiation and 120 to 140 after ART initiation. Each repertoire was downsampled to 5000 TRB nucleotide sequences, and summary statistics were averaged across 100 downsampling iterations. The analysis kept only TRB sequences whose CDR3 regions were at least seven amino acids long. Diversity was assessed using a clonality score derived from Shannon entropy and using the Gini coefficient. Repertoire networks linked the top 5000 CDR3 amino acid sequences whenever two sequences differed by an edit distance of one. GLIPH2 predicted antigen specificity groups and MHC restriction for TRB CDR3 amino acid sequences. To flag known associations with CMV, EBV, HIV or tissue antigens, CDR3 amino acid sequences were compared against VDJdb and McPAS-TCR. Pre-ART, post-ART and control groups were compared with Wilcoxon signed-rank tests and Holm-Bonferroni correction. The clones in this table, taken by TCRdb from immuneACCESS, are in-frame only. Not every clone is retained; where verified, under half of the shortfall comes from an unresolved V gene, and the cause of the rest is unknown. V and J calls and clone size follow that table, whereas D and trimming were derived from the DNA. This sample is represented by 30,000 or so clones; over 75% of them were singletons. The ten largest account for about a tenth of the sample.

General conclusions and limits of the study: Because PBMC availability was limited, only the TCR beta chain was sequenced, with no alpha chain pairing. The samples span the years 2004 to 2017, and the ART regimens used may be less effective than current regimens. Because cell numbers in pre-ART samples were limited, unsorted PBMC were profiled instead of sorted CD4+ and CD8+ T cells. Starting ART was linked to a significant rise in TRB diversity, yet even after long-term ART the diversity remained significantly lower than in transplant donor controls. Inferences about post-ART repertoire changes are limited because no data were available on ART adherence, viral resistance or therapy changes. CDR3 length ranges in HIV repertoires were narrower than in controls, and network structure suggested an antigen-experienced repertoire with only a slight naive shift after ART. Expanded TRB clones identified before ART initiation dominated the repertoire at all time points, although this dominance fluctuated and declined in many PLHIV after ART.

Details on this clone: Its antigen is currently not known. No quality values exist for individual bases; no much larger clone is one base distant.

CDR1 and CDR2 (KGHSH, LQKENI) derive from the germline V gene. The CDR3 contains 13 residues, cysteine and phenylalanine counted. Only the CDR3 portion is preserved as DNA: 39 bases, with reading frame beginning at the first base. V gives up 8 bases and J gives up 6 bases, and the segment between their germline ends measures 14 bases. The chain is assembled from TRBV18 and TRBJ2-1, with TRBD2 tentatively as D gene (6 bases match). The receptor's source is a man younger than 35 with HIV. Material: unsorted PBMCs, obtained 1.5 years before starting antiretroviral therapy. The CDR3: CASTTGEANEQFF. The nucleotide sequence reads TGTGCCAGCACAACTGGGGAGGCCAATGAGCAGTTCTTC.